The clone carrying this T cell receptor beta chain came up many times. Antigen: not known. The sample originates from a study of T-cell memory formation after mild COVID-19. Turning to the study itself: TCR clusters mostly belonged to single donors.

V was clipped by 5 bases and J by 2 bases, with 19 bases between them. CDR1 and CDR2 from the germline V gene are LNHNV and YYDKDF (reference sequence). CDR3 size: 16 residues. Regarding the study as a whole: Cross-reactive memory apparently joined, as some responding clones appeared in pre-infection memory. Contracting CD4+ clones were located mainly in CM and EM, and CD8+ clones in EMRA.

The 5'RACE method, run with constant-segment primers, produced TCR alpha and TCR beta cDNA libraries (carrying sample barcodes and UMIs). TCRdb recomputed calls from the 5' RACE reads with MiXCR, one row per CDR3 protein. The sample contains approximately 100,000 distinct CDR3 sequences, 11% of which appear only once. This clonotype was obtained from a man in his late teens or twenties who had mild COVID-19 (a few samples of this study predate the infection). Cell type and time point are not known. The sample comprised PBMCs or a T cell subset sorted from them (not recorded which). V and J are TRBV15 and TRBJ2-7; D is uncertain. The CDR3 bases are TGTGCCACCAGCCCCGGAACTGGCAGGTTCACCTACGAGCAGTACGTC. Translation: CATSPGTGRFTYEQYV.